This T cell receptor (beta chain) was identified in a study of blood T cells in healthy people across ages. This clonotype has only a few counts. As yet, its antigen is unknown. Overall study results and limits: A strong correlation between TCR beta diversity and naive T cell percentage was seen.

Using a J-beta primer mix together with a sample-barcoded 5' primer, a second PCR was run for roughly 6 to 12 cycles. TCRdb independently ran MiXCR on the 5' RACE reads; one entry per CDR3 protein. Among 1.5 million to 2 million distinct CDR3 sequences listed, about 39% were seen once. The CDR3 runs 16 residues. The specimen sequenced was blood. V gene TRBV21-1 combines with J gene TRBJ1-5; the table names TRBD1, a call not compared with the DNA. TRBV21-1 corresponds to a pseudogene. The receptor's source is a human donor in good health. This CDR3 reads CASSKPNRVGNQPQHF. In nucleotides, the CDR3 is TGTGCCAGCAGCAAACCGAACAGGGTCGGCAATCAGCCCCAGCATTTT.